This T cell receptor beta chain comes out of a study of glioma-infiltrating T cells (dated by TCRdb to about 2016). Describing the broader study: TCR alpha- and beta-chain repertoires were sequenced from glioma tissue, non-neoplastic brain tissue and matched peripheral blood mononuclear cells. To measure how far tissue and blood T-cell populations diverged, each tissue-infiltrating repertoire was compared against the peripheral blood repertoire of the same patient. The paired cohort was made up of three low-grade glioma patients, under ten primary glioblastoma patients and three non-glioma patients who contributed non-neoplastic brain tissue.

The paper's findings and limits, for the study overall: Group comparisons rested on small numbers: three non-neoplastic, three low-grade glioma and seven or eight glioblastoma patients. In non-neoplastic patients, VJ-independent divergence between tissue and blood fell below expectation, whereas in all gliomas, and especially in low-grade gliomas, the divergence rose above expectation. Tissue and blood shared very few CDR3 sequences, a result attributed to high CDR3 diversity and limited sampling.

There are 11 amino acids in the CDR3, from cysteine to phenylalanine inclusive. Only the CDR3 part of the read is kept: 33 bases, read in frame from the first base. The trim is 7 bases for V and 5 bases for J, with a gap of 8 bases between the germline ends. Reading the germline V gene gives CDR1 MDHEN and CDR2 SYDVKM. TCR alpha and beta CDR3 regions were amplified with the iRepertoire nested amplicon-rescue multiplex PCR (arm-PCR) platform from RNA. The input for one-step reverse transcription and amplification was about 95-450 ng of either tissue mRNA or PBMC total RNA. Following bead purification, Illumina adapters were added through a secondary multiplex PCR, and the libraries were then gel-purified between 200 and 400 bp. The libraries contained internal 6-nucleotide barcodes that were used for demultiplexing. The libraries were sequenced on an Illumina MiSeq using 2x220 or 2x250 nucleotide paired-end reads. The study's own analysis went as follows. Paired reads were merged with FLASH 1.2.11 and aligned to the GRCh37 human genome with BWA-MEM before extracting TRA and TRB reads. An IMGT-derived reference of cassette sequences and CDR3 motifs, with pseudogenes included, was used for V and J assignment. Reads were translated in three frames, and productive CDR3s were defined as those with a C...FGXG motif and no stop codons. A clonotype was defined as a unique combination of a V-J cassette pair and a CDR3 amino acid sequence. Filtering of reads was based on Hamming distance, with the threshold set by the sequence error rate of each sample in mapped regions. TCRdb reprocessing: public reads trimmed at Q25 with fastp, clones called with MiXCR, in-frame beta chains kept. Each record represents a unique CDR3 protein, reported with the most common genes and DNA among its rows. The V and J calls here are based on TCRdb, not the publication. For this sample the table gives 95,000 to 150,000 distinct CDR3 sequences, of which roughly 25% were detected only once. Of the sample, 12% to 15% falls within the top ten clones.

This clonotype has a count of ten or more. Its antigen specificity is not known. No per-base quality is available; no much larger clone lies one base away. The TCR comes from a human donor with low-grade glioma or glioblastoma, undergoing nonglioma brain surgery, or in good health (not recorded which). Sequenced: glioma tissue, nonneoplastic brain tissue, or PBMCs (not recorded which). In this chain, TRBV28 is recombined with TRBJ1-1, with no D gene named confidently. The CDR3 corresponds to CASKIWTEAFF. The DNA sequence is as follows: TGTGCCAGCAAGATTTGGACTGAAGCTTTCTTT.